What follows describes a single T cell receptor beta chain. Its antigen is undetermined. Profiling relied on immunoSEQ multiplex PCR, and the TCRdb table lists in-frame clones only, not all of them. The sample contains approximately 80,000 clones, 85% to 90% of which appear only once. This sample was taken from a study of T cell responses to AZD1222 COVID-19 vaccine. The V gene's germline CDR1 is LGHNT and CDR2 FRNRAP. The junction had 3 bases not matched to a gene; V was cut back by 1 base and J by 7 bases. The CDR3 sequence is 14 residues long. Study observations and caveats: Spike-specific TCR repertoires showed rising breadth and depth after two AZD1222 doses. Per reports, nearly half of all spike-specific TCRs target regions that are unmutated in variants. Among the donors, most were white British and more were female, and clonal diversity was possibly underestimated.

V gene TRBV12-5 combines with J gene TRBJ2-2, with 7 bases that match TRBD1. This clonotype was obtained from an adult in good health. The input for sequencing was peripheral blood, taken on day 0 of AZD1222 vaccination. The DNA for the CDR3 is TGTGCTAGTGGTTTGGGACAGGGTGACGGGGAGCTGTTTTTT. Translation: CASGLGQGDGELFF.